These T cell receptor beta chains were read from a single sample in a study of molecular identifiers for immune sequencing clone quantification. TCRdb independently ran MiXCR on the PCR reads; one entry per CDR3 protein. The sample consists of about half a million distinct CDR3 sequences, roughly a fifth of them appearing once. Material: naive CD8+ T cells from blood, with Jurkat cell RNA spiked in. The origin of the receptors is a human donor in good health. Some libraries in this study had Jurkat cell RNA spiked in. CDR3s include the opening cysteine and the closing phenylalanine or tryptophan. The order of the fields is clone size, D gene, V gene, J gene, CDR3 length, CDR3 DNA, CDR3 protein. A D gene is named only where the DNA matches it firmly. A row's size may be missing; if present it is once, few, many or a size class.

clone_size: -
d_call: -
v_call: TRBV13
j_call: TRBJ1-6
cdr3_length: 13
cdr3_nt: TGTGCCGGCAGCTCGCGGACCGCTCTCCCCCTCCACTTT
cdr3_aa: CAGSSRTALPLHF

clone_size: -
d_call: TRBD2
v_call: TRBV7-9
j_call: TRBJ2-5
cdr3_length: 16
cdr3_nt: TGTGCCAGCAGCTCCTTGGAGTGGGGGACTACAGAGACCCAGTACTTC
cdr3_aa: CASSSLEWGTTETQYF

clone_size: -
d_call: -
v_call: TRBV7-9
j_call: TRBJ1-3
cdr3_length: 12
cdr3_nt: TGTGCCAGCAGACCCTCTGGAAACACCATATATTTT
cdr3_aa: CASRPSGNTIYF

clone_size: few
d_call: -
v_call: TRBV12-3/TRBV12-4
j_call: TRBJ2-7
cdr3_length: 12
cdr3_nt: TGTGCCAGCAGTTTCGTGGGAGCGGAGCAGTACTTC
cdr3_aa: CASSFVGAEQYF

clone_size: few
d_call: -
v_call: TRBV4-1
j_call: TRBJ1-3
cdr3_length: 14
cdr3_nt: TGCGCCAGCAGCCCCTCGGTCTCTGGAAACACCATATATTTT
cdr3_aa: CASSPSVSGNTIYF

clone_size: -
d_call: -
v_call: TRBV7-9
j_call: TRBJ2-2
cdr3_length: 15
cdr3_nt: TGTGCCGGGTGGGAGAGGACAGCGAACACCGGGGAGCTGTTTTTT
cdr3_aa: CAGWERTANTGELFF

clone_size: few
d_call: -
v_call: TRBV27
j_call: TRBJ2-1
cdr3_length: 15
cdr3_nt: TGTGCCAGCAGTTCCAGGGCGGTAGGGGGCAATGAGCAGTTCTTC
cdr3_aa: CASSSRAVGGNEQFF

clone_size: -
d_call: TRBD1
v_call: TRBV7-9
j_call: TRBJ1-4
cdr3_length: 15
cdr3_nt: TGTGCCAGCAGCTTAGCACAGGGGGCCACCGAAAAACTGTTTTTT
cdr3_aa: CASSLAQGATEKLFF

clone_size: many
d_call: -
v_call: TRBV7-2
j_call: TRBJ2-3
cdr3_length: 14
cdr3_nt: TGTGCCAGCAGCACGAGACAGGGCACAGATACGCAGTATTTT
cdr3_aa: CASSTRQGTDTQYF

clone_size: -
d_call: -
v_call: TRBV4-2
j_call: TRBJ1-6
cdr3_length: 18
cdr3_nt: TGTGCCAGCAGCCAAGATCCAGTGACCAGCTCCTATAATTCACCCCTCCACTTT
cdr3_aa: CASSQDPVTSSYNSPLHF

clone_size: -
d_call: -
v_call: TRBV7-9
j_call: TRBJ1-2
cdr3_length: 13
cdr3_nt: TGTGCCAGCAGCTTATACGAGATCTATGGCTACACCTTC
cdr3_aa: CASSLYEIYGYTF

clone_size: few
d_call: TRBD2
v_call: TRBV12-3/TRBV12-4
j_call: TRBJ2-5
cdr3_length: 16
cdr3_nt: TGTGCCAGCAGACGTCGACTAGCGGGGGGCCAAGAGACCCAGTACTTC
cdr3_aa: CASRRRLAGGQETQYF

clone_size: many
d_call: TRBD2
v_call: TRBV25-1
j_call: TRBJ2-3
cdr3_length: 11
cdr3_nt: TGTGCCAGCTGGGAGGGGGATACGCAGTATTTT
cdr3_aa: CASWEGDTQYF

clone_size: -
d_call: -
v_call: TRBV18
j_call: TRBJ2-1
cdr3_length: 13
cdr3_nt: TGTGCCAGCTCACCACCCTTACTGCATGAGCAGTTCTTC
cdr3_aa: CASSPPLLHEQFF

clone_size: many
d_call: TRBD1
v_call: TRBV7-9
j_call: TRBJ1-5
cdr3_length: 16
cdr3_nt: TGTGCCAGCAGCCGTGAGACAGGGAGATCCAATCAGCCCCAGCATTTT
cdr3_aa: CASSRETGRSNQPQHF

clone_size: many
d_call: -
v_call: TRBV5-1
j_call: TRBJ2-3
cdr3_length: 14
cdr3_nt: TGCGCCAGCAGCTTGAAGGGTGGCACAGATACGCAGTATTTT
cdr3_aa: CASSLKGGTDTQYF

clone_size: -
d_call: -
v_call: TRBV4-3
j_call: TRBJ2-7
cdr3_length: 14
cdr3_nt: TGCGCCAGCAGTCCCGGGGCAGGATTCTACGAGCAGTACTTC
cdr3_aa: CASSPGAGFYEQYF

clone_size: many
d_call: -
v_call: TRBV4-3
j_call: TRBJ1-2
cdr3_length: 13
cdr3_nt: TGCGCCAGCAGCCAAGGAGGGGGAAGTGGCTACACCTTC
cdr3_aa: CASSQGGGSGYTF

clone_size: many
d_call: TRBD2
v_call: TRBV7-2
j_call: TRBJ2-3
cdr3_length: 15
cdr3_nt: TGTGCCAGCTTGTATCTAGCGGGGGGATCAGATACGCAGTATTTT
cdr3_aa: CASLYLAGGSDTQYF

clone_size: many
d_call: TRBD2
v_call: TRBV6-1
j_call: TRBJ2-4
cdr3_length: 16
cdr3_nt: TGTGCCAGCACCTCAGGTAGCGGGAGCACCAAAAACATTCAGTACTTC
cdr3_aa: CASTSGSGSTKNIQYF

clone_size: few
d_call: -
v_call: TRBV27
j_call: TRBJ2-7
cdr3_length: 13
cdr3_nt: TGTGCCAGCTCGGGACGGAACTCCTACGAGCAGTACTTC
cdr3_aa: CASSGRNSYEQYF

clone_size: few
d_call: TRBD2
v_call: TRBV20-1
j_call: TRBJ2-7
cdr3_length: 14
cdr3_nt: TGCAGTGCTAGCGGGGGGGATGGGTCCTACGAGCAGTACTTC
cdr3_aa: CSASGGDGSYEQYF

clone_size: -
d_call: TRBD1
v_call: TRBV29-1
j_call: TRBJ2-7
cdr3_length: 15
cdr3_nt: TGCAGCGTTGAACTGGGACAGAAGAGACCCTACGAGCAGTACTTC
cdr3_aa: CSVELGQKRPYEQYF

clone_size: few
d_call: -
v_call: TRBV25-1
j_call: TRBJ2-2
cdr3_length: 14
cdr3_nt: TGTGCCAGCATTTCGGCGGGCCCCTACGGGGAGCTGTTTTTT
cdr3_aa: CASISAGPYGELFF

clone_size: -
d_call: -
v_call: TRBV19
j_call: TRBJ2-3
cdr3_length: 16
cdr3_nt: TGTGCCAGTAGTATAGATGTCGACACCCCCTGGGATACGCAGTATTTT
cdr3_aa: CASSIDVDTPWDTQYF

clone_size: many
d_call: TRBD1
v_call: TRBV4-3
j_call: TRBJ2-7
cdr3_length: 16
cdr3_nt: TGCGCCAGCAGCCAAGATTTGGGACAGGGGCATGGGGAGCAGTACTTC
cdr3_aa: CASSQDLGQGHGEQYF

clone_size: -
d_call: TRBD2
v_call: TRBV19
j_call: TRBJ2-1
cdr3_length: 13
cdr3_nt: TGTGCCAGTAGTATAGCCCCTAGCGGGGAGCAGTTCTTC
cdr3_aa: CASSIAPSGEQFF

clone_size: few
d_call: TRBD2
v_call: TRBV12-5
j_call: TRBJ2-1
cdr3_length: 14
cdr3_nt: TGTGCTAGTGCCCAAGGACTAGCAGTAGGTGAGCAGTTCTTC
cdr3_aa: CASAQGLAVGEQFF

clone_size: few
d_call: -
v_call: TRBV7-6
j_call: TRBJ2-1
cdr3_length: 14
cdr3_nt: TGTGCCAGCAGCCCCAGTTCTCGGAGGAATGAGCAGTTCTTC
cdr3_aa: CASSPSSRRNEQFF

clone_size: -
d_call: -
v_call: TRBV2
j_call: TRBJ1-1
cdr3_length: 16
cdr3_nt: TGTGCCAGCAACCCCCAACAGGGATCTCGAAGCACTGAAGCTTTCTTT
cdr3_aa: CASNPQQGSRSTEAFF

clone_size: few
d_call: -
v_call: TRBV4-3
j_call: TRBJ2-7
cdr3_length: 18
cdr3_nt: TGCGCCAGCAGCCAAGATCGACCGACCTCGATTATCTCCTACGAGCAGTACTTC
cdr3_aa: CASSQDRPTSIISYEQYF

clone_size: few
d_call: -
v_call: TRBV24-1
j_call: TRBJ2-3
cdr3_length: 13
cdr3_nt: TGTGCCACCAGTGATTTAAGGGGAGATACGCAGTATTTT
cdr3_aa: CATSDLRGDTQYF

clone_size: few
d_call: -
v_call: TRBV20-1
j_call: TRBJ2-1
cdr3_length: 14
cdr3_nt: TGCAGTGCTATACGCGGCATATCCTACAATGAGCAGTTCTTC
cdr3_aa: CSAIRGISYNEQFF

clone_size: many
d_call: -
v_call: TRBV12-3/TRBV12-4
j_call: TRBJ2-7
cdr3_length: 13
cdr3_nt: TGTGCCAGCAGCCTCGGGACTCCCTACGAGCAGTACTTC
cdr3_aa: CASSLGTPYEQYF

clone_size: many
d_call: TRBD1
v_call: TRBV28
j_call: TRBJ2-7
cdr3_length: 18
cdr3_nt: TGTGCCAGCAGTTCCTTGCCTCCCGGGACAGGCCGAGCCTACGAGCAGTACTTC
cdr3_aa: CASSSLPPGTGRAYEQYF

clone_size: -
d_call: -
v_call: TRBV27
j_call: TRBJ1-5
cdr3_length: 13
cdr3_nt: TGTGCCAGCAGTTTTTTCGGTGGTCAGCCCCAGCATTTT
cdr3_aa: CASSFFGGQPQHF

clone_size: -
d_call: TRBD1
v_call: TRBV4-3
j_call: TRBJ2-7
cdr3_length: 17
cdr3_nt: TGCGCCAGCAGCCAGGCTTGGGACAGGGAGGCCCCTTACGAGCAGTACTTC
cdr3_aa: CASSQAWDREAPYEQYF

clone_size: -
d_call: -
v_call: TRBV27
j_call: TRBJ1-1
cdr3_length: 13
cdr3_nt: TGTGCCAGCAGTAAGGGGTTAGTCACTGAAGCTTTCTTT
cdr3_aa: CASSKGLVTEAFF

clone_size: -
d_call: -
v_call: TRBV28
j_call: TRBJ2-2
cdr3_length: 17
cdr3_nt: TGTGCCAGCAGTTTCATCAGGGGCACGAACCACACCGGGGAGCTGTTTTTT
cdr3_aa: CASSFIRGTNHTGELFF

clone_size: many
d_call: TRBD1
v_call: TRBV4-3
j_call: TRBJ1-2
cdr3_length: 15
cdr3_nt: TGCGCCAGCAGCCAAGAATGGGACAGGTTAAATGGCTACACCTTC
cdr3_aa: CASSQEWDRLNGYTF

clone_size: -
d_call: -
v_call: TRBV7-9
j_call: TRBJ2-7
cdr3_length: 15
cdr3_nt: TGTGCCAGCAGCCAAAGCGGACAGCTATCGGGCGAGCAGTACTTC
cdr3_aa: CASSQSGQLSGEQYF

clone_size: few
d_call: TRBD2
v_call: TRBV12-3/TRBV12-4
j_call: TRBJ2-3
cdr3_length: 19
cdr3_nt: TGTGCCAGCAGTTTAGCCGGTCTAGCGGGGGGGCGCGTCACAGATACGCAGTATTTT
cdr3_aa: CASSLAGLAGGRVTDTQYF

clone_size: -
d_call: -
v_call: TRBV12-5
j_call: TRBJ1-3
cdr3_length: 14
cdr3_nt: TGTGCTAGTGGGGAAGGGCTCTCTGGAAACACCATATATTTT
cdr3_aa: CASGEGLSGNTIYF

clone_size: many
d_call: TRBD2
v_call: TRBV6-5
j_call: TRBJ2-3
cdr3_length: 16
cdr3_nt: TGTGCCAGCAGTTCTAAAGCGGGGGGGCTTACAGATACGCAGTATTTT
cdr3_aa: CASSSKAGGLTDTQYF

clone_size: many
d_call: TRBD2
v_call: TRBV4-1
j_call: TRBJ2-1
cdr3_length: 15
cdr3_nt: TGCGCCAGCAGCCAGTCTAGCGGGAGTTACAATGAGCAGTTCTTC
cdr3_aa: CASSQSSGSYNEQFF

clone_size: few
d_call: -
v_call: TRBV4-1
j_call: TRBJ2-2
cdr3_length: 15
cdr3_nt: TGCGCCAGCAGCCAAGACCCATTTTTGGCCGGGGAGCTGTTTTTT
cdr3_aa: CASSQDPFLAGELFF

clone_size: many
d_call: -
v_call: TRBV6-2/TRBV6-3
j_call: TRBJ2-7
cdr3_length: 12
cdr3_nt: TGTGCCAGCAGTTTGGCGGTCTACGAGCAGTACTTC
cdr3_aa: CASSLAVYEQYF

clone_size: -
d_call: -
v_call: TRBV11-2
j_call: TRBJ2-5
cdr3_length: 16
cdr3_nt: TGTGCCAGCAGCTTAGATTTCAGAAGGGGAGGAGAGACCCAGTACTTC
cdr3_aa: CASSLDFRRGGETQYF

clone_size: many
d_call: -
v_call: TRBV7-9
j_call: TRBJ2-7
cdr3_length: 13
cdr3_nt: TGTGCCATCACGGTCTTGGGGGGCTACGAGCAGTACTTC
cdr3_aa: CAITVLGGYEQYF

clone_size: -
d_call: -
v_call: TRBV5-4
j_call: TRBJ1-1
cdr3_length: 11
cdr3_nt: TGTGCCAGCAGCTCTGAGACTGAAGCTTTCTTT
cdr3_aa: CASSSETEAFF

clone_size: many
d_call: -
v_call: TRBV4-1
j_call: TRBJ1-5
cdr3_length: 15
cdr3_nt: TGCGCCAGCAGCCCCATTCCGAATAGCAATCAGCCCCAGCATTTT
cdr3_aa: CASSPIPNSNQPQHF

clone_size: few
d_call: TRBD1
v_call: TRBV7-9
j_call: TRBJ2-2
cdr3_length: 16
cdr3_nt: TGTGCCAGCAGCCATGACGAGGACAGGGGACCCGGGGAGCTGTTTTTT
cdr3_aa: CASSHDEDRGPGELFF

clone_size: many
d_call: -
v_call: TRBV20-1
j_call: TRBJ2-7
cdr3_length: 12
cdr3_nt: TGCAGTGCTAGAGGTGACGGACTCGAGCAGTACTTC
cdr3_aa: CSARGDGLEQYF

clone_size: -
d_call: TRBD1
v_call: TRBV30
j_call: TRBJ2-1
cdr3_length: 15
cdr3_nt: TGTGCCTGGAGTACGGGGACAGTCTCCTACAATGAGCAGTTCTTC
cdr3_aa: CAWSTGTVSYNEQFF

clone_size: -
d_call: TRBD1
v_call: TRBV2
j_call: TRBJ1-2
cdr3_length: 15
cdr3_nt: TGTGCCAGCATTGTTTTGGAACAGGGGGAGGGTGGCTACACCTTC
cdr3_aa: CASIVLEQGEGGYTF

clone_size: -
d_call: -
v_call: TRBV18
j_call: TRBJ1-5
cdr3_length: 17
cdr3_nt: TGTGCCAGCTCACTAAAGAAGGTTCAGTTGGGCAATCAGCCCCAGCATTTT
cdr3_aa: CASSLKKVQLGNQPQHF

clone_size: many
d_call: TRBD1
v_call: TRBV25-1
j_call: TRBJ1-2
cdr3_length: 17
cdr3_nt: TGTGCCAGCAGTGAATGGGACAGGGCCGCGAGGGGCTATGGCTACACCTTC
cdr3_aa: CASSEWDRAARGYGYTF

clone_size: -
d_call: -
v_call: TRBV28
j_call: TRBJ1-5
cdr3_length: 16
cdr3_nt: TGTGCCAGCAGAATGGGGCTTTCCGCCGCAATTCAGCCCCAGCATTTT
cdr3_aa: CASRMGLSAAIQPQHF

clone_size: many
d_call: -
v_call: TRBV27
j_call: TRBJ1-2
cdr3_length: 15
cdr3_nt: TGTGCCAGCAGTTTCTCTAGTATACGGAAGAATGGCTACACCTTC
cdr3_aa: CASSFSSIRKNGYTF

clone_size: -
d_call: -
v_call: TRBV11-3
j_call: TRBJ2-1
cdr3_length: 13
cdr3_nt: TGTGCCAGCAGCCCGTTCGGGGACAATGAGCAGTTCTTC
cdr3_aa: CASSPFGDNEQFF